The 11 T cell receptor beta chains in this list originate from one sample, sequenced in a study of cytotoxic CD8 clonotypes in ibrutinib-treated CLL. Clones were sequenced by immunoSEQ multiplex PCR, and TCRdb holds only the in-frame ones, with some missing. The sample lists approximately 350,000 clones, approximately 67% seen once, with roughly 6% in the top ten. This material consisted of PBMCs, taken after 36 months of ibrutinib treatment. The receptor set was obtained from a human donor with chronic lymphocytic leukemia.

V is TRBV7-8 and J is TRBJ1-2; TRBD1 is a possible D gene (6 bases). Per the germline V gene, CDR1 is SGHVS and CDR2 is FQNEAQ. The CDR3 runs to 13 residues. V lost 1 base and J lost 8, with 11 bases in between. DNA for the CDR3: TGTGCCAGCAGCTTAGAAAGGGGGAGCGGCTACACCTTC. Protein: CASSLERGSGYTF.

In its sample, this clone was seen a few times. The chain combines TRBV5-1 with TRBJ2-7, with TRBD1 identical over 8 bases. The CDR3 contains 17 residues. The ends lost 3 bases at V and 4 bases at J; junction bases unmatched: 15. CDR1 is SGHRS, CDR2 YFSETQ, per germline. In DNA, the CDR3 is TGCGCCAGCAGCTCTGGCAGGGGGCGAATTGGGCTATACGAGCAGTACTTC. Residues: CASSSGRGRIGLYEQYF.

The chain recombines TRBV7-3 with TRBJ1-1, with 10 positions matching TRBD1. CDR1 is SGHTA, CDR2 FQGTGA, per germline. CDR3 length equals 14 residues. With V trimmed by 4 bases and J by 5 bases, 4 bases remained unmatched. The chain's CDR3 is CASSSTGGLTEAFF. The CDR3 bases are TGTGCCAGCAGCTCGACAGGGGGCTTGACTGAAGCTTTCTTT.

This chain links TRBV5-1 with TRBJ2-5, with 9 positions matching TRBD1. Trimming removed 4 bases from V and 5 bases from J; junction bases left unmatched: 6. Germline V gives CDR1 SGHRS, CDR2 YFSETQ. CDR3 length equals 14 residues. CDR3 nucleotide sequence: TGCGCCAGCAGCCCATGGACAGGGGCGGAGACCCAGTACTTC. This codes for CASSPWTGAETQYF. Based on the CDR3 plus reference TRBV5-1 and TRBJ2-5, the full variable domain is KAGVTQTPRYLIKTRGQQVTLSCSPISGHRSVSWYQQTPGQGLQFLFEYFSETQRNKGNFPGRFSGRQFSNSRSEMNVSTLELGDSALYLCASSPWTGAETQYFGPGTRLLVL.

This chain uses TRBV2 with TRBJ2-7; TRBD1 is a possible D gene (6 bases). The CDR3 is made up of 15 amino acids. V was clipped by 10 bases and J by 0 bases, with 19 bases between them. Per the germline V gene, CDR1 is SNHLY and CDR2 is FYNNEI. The CDR3 DNA follows: TGTGCCAAGCCGAACAGGGATCCCTACTCCTACGAGCAGTACTTC. This sequence encodes CAKPNRDPYSYEQYF.

The rearrangement links TRBV6-1 to TRBJ1-4; 8 nucleotides agree with TRBD1. The CDR3 has 15 amino acids. Trimming took 4 bases from V and 5 from J; bases not matched to a gene: 6. Per germline, CDR1 MNHNS and CDR2 SASEGT. The CDR3 DNA reads as TGTGCCAGCAGTGTCAGGGGGCGGTTAAATGAAAAACTGTTTTTT. Its translation: CASSVRGRLNEKLFF.

CDR3 in amino acids: CASSFRREIGANYGYTF. As DNA, the CDR3 is TGTGCCAGCAGTTTTAGACGGGAAATAGGAGCTAACTATGGCTACACCTTC. The V call is TRBV27, the J call TRBJ1-2; the D is unclear. Trimming took off 3 bases at V and 0 bases at J, with 17 bases between the two ends. This CDR3 spans 17 amino acids. Per the germline V gene, CDR1 is MNHEY and CDR2 is SMNVEV (reference sequence).

This clone was recorded a few times. The chain joins TRBV25-1 to TRBJ2-7, with D maybe TRBD2 (6 bases). V lost 6 bases to trimming and J lost 5 bases, with 20 bases between them. The germline V gene has CDR1 MGHDK and CDR2 SYGVNS. The CDR3 consists of 15 residues. The DNA for the CDR3 is TGTGCCAGCAGGGCCCGCGGGCACACGGGGGACGAGCAGTACTTC. Translated, it gives CASRARGHTGDEQYF.

This clone occurred a few times. The V call is TRBV18, the J call TRBJ1-4; 8 bases agree with TRBD1. Losses at the gene ends were 6 bases for V and 8 bases for J; bases not matched to a gene: 11. Germline V CDR1 and CDR2: KGHSH, LQKENI. This CDR3 comprises 15 residues. DNA of the CDR3: TGTGCCAGCTCTCGCACAGGGGGTTTTTTGGAAAAACTGTTTTTT. Residues: CASSRTGGFLEKLFF.

The chain has TRBV19 and TRBJ2-2; D tentatively fits TRBD1 or TRBD2 (5 bases each). Germline V CDR1 and CDR2: LNHDA, SQIVND (reference sequence). V was clipped by 7 bases and J by 5 bases, with 14 bases between them. The CDR3 contains 14 residues. CDR3: CASIETGRTGELFF. CDR3 DNA: TGTGCCAGTATAGAGACGGGACGGACCGGGGAGCTGTTTTTT.

The chain combines TRBV13 with TRBJ1-2; D possibly corresponds to TRBD1 (5 bases). The V end was cut by 1 base, the J end by 4 bases, with 10 bases between. This CDR3 has 14 residues. Germline CDR1 and CDR2: PRHDT and FYEKMQ (reference sequence). CDR3: CASSLDAGLYGYTF. The CDR3 nucleotides read TGTGCCAGCAGCTTAGATGCAGGGCTCTATGGCTACACCTTC.